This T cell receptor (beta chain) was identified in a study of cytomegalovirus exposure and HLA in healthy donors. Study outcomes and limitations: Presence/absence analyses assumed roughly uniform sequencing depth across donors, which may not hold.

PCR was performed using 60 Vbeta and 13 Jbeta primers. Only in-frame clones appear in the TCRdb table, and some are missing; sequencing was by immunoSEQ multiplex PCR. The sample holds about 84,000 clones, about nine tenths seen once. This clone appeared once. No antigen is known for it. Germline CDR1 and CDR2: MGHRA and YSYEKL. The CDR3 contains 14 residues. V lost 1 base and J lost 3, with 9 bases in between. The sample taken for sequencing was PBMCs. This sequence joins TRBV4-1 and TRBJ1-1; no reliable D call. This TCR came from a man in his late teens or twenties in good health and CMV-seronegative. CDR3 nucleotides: TGCGCCAGCAGCCAAGCCCCAGGCGACACTGAAGCTTTCTTT. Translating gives CASSQAPGDTEAFF.